This T cell receptor (beta chain) was identified during a study of response to subunit inactivated influenza vaccine. This clonotype was counted only a few times. TCRdb recomputed calls from the RT-PCR reads with MiXCR, one row per CDR3 protein. The sample lists more than 550,000 distinct CDR3 sequences; around 10% were seen once. The same data also went into a second study, on T cells expressing NK-cell markers. As that report states: UMIs were included in TCR beta cDNA generated by 5'RACE template switching. With an anti-gamma-delta TCR antibody, sorting in several experiments was kept to alpha-beta TCR T cells. NKG2C+ dominant clonotypes from 6 or 7 donors made up roughly 1.0-8% of CD8+ T cells. Clarity on HCMV specificity was lacking for the expanded NKG2C+ T cell clones.

This material consisted of PBMCs from blood, taken on the day of vaccination. This receptor was taken from a man aged 45-65 years who received an inactivated influenza vaccine.

The CDR3 sequence is CATSSRGLSSNQPQHF. CDR3 coding DNA: TGTGCCACCAGCAGCAGGGGGCTCTCGAGCAATCAGCCCCAGCATTTT. The V gene is TRBV15, the J gene TRBJ1-5, with 8 bases that match TRBD1. Germline V gene data show CDR1 as LNHNV and CDR2 as YYDKDF (reference sequence). Trimming removed 3 bases from V and 1 base from J; junction bases left unmatched: 5. CDR3 length: 16 amino acids.